The source of this TCR beta chain is a study of cytomegalovirus exposure and HLA in healthy donors. Study in general: Some 91 million unique TCRs from HLA-typed donors were held in an early release of data.

V trimming: 4 bases; J trimming: 3 bases; junction bases outside the gene matches: 4. The CDR3 has 14 amino acids. Germline V gives CDR1 SGHRS, CDR2 YFSETQ. The PCR had 60 Vbeta and 13 Jbeta primers. Generated by immunoSEQ multiplex PCR, the TCRdb table keeps only in-frame clones and is missing some. The sample has around 140,000 clones, about 79% seen once. The chain uses TRBV5-1 and TRBJ2-3; 8 bases line up with TRBD2. The sample comprised PBMCs. This sequence originates from a female donor in good health and CMV-seropositive. CDR3 loop: CASSPERGTDTQYF. The CDR3 coding sequence is TGCGCCAGCAGCCCCGAGCGGGGGACAGATACGCAGTATTTT.